The clone carrying this T cell receptor beta chain was seen a handful of times. Its antigen remains unknown. For TCRbeta, the library was prepared with unique molecular identifiers. TCRdb fed the PCR reads into MiXCR, producing one record per CDR3 protein. The sample lists under 100,000 distinct CDR3 sequences; roughly 16% were seen once. This sample stems from a study of T-cell reconstitution after alpha-beta-depleted transplantation in children. Whole-study results and caveats: Elevated TCRbeta diversity at day 60 was traced, in some patients, to surviving recipient T cells and thymic progenitors. Once a year had passed after transplant, T-cell counts and diversity came mostly from newly produced T cells. Reportedly, only several hundred clones from non-depleted graft cells drove alpha-beta T-cell counts at about two months.

The CDR3 is 18 residues long. Germline-derived CDR1 and CDR2 are DFQATT and SNEGSKA (reference sequence). The J segment lost 3 bases and the V segment lost 0 bases, leaving 14 bases of the junction unmatched. The receptor comes from a male patient between 2 and 15 years old who had a stem cell transplant for acute lymphoblastic leukemia, so the T cells may come from the graft donor. The chain has TRBV20-1 and TRBJ2-7, with 10 bases fitting TRBD1. The sequences come from PBMCs, mostly from graft donor cells, collected 180 days after TCRalphabeta/CD19-depleted stem cell transplant. CDR3 amino acids: CSARDRDRTGQGYYEQYF. CDR3 bases: TGCAGTGCTAGAGATAGGGACCGAACGGGACAGGGGTACTACGAGCAGTACTTC.